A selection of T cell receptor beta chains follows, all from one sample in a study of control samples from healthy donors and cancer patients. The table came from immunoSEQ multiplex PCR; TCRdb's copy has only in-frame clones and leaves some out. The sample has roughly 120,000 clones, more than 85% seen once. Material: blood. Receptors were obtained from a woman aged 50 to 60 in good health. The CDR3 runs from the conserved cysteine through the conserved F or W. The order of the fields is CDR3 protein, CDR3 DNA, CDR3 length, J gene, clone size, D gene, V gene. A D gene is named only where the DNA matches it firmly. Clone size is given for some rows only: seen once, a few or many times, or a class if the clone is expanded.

CDR3: CASSHVNYEQYF
DNA: TGTGCCAGCAGCCACGTCAACTACGAGCAGTACTTC
length: 12
J: TRBJ2-7
size: few
D: -
V: TRBV14

CDR3: CASSPRTWYTDTQYF
DNA: TGTGCCAGCAGCCCTAGGACATGGTACACAGATACGCAGTATTTT
length: 15
J: TRBJ2-3
size: -
D: -
V: TRBV14

CDR3: CAITGQGYNEQFF
DNA: TGTGCCATTACGGGACAGGGCTACAATGAGCAGTTCTTC
length: 13
J: TRBJ2-1
size: -
D: TRBD1
V: TRBV10-3

CDR3: CASSRDRAQPQHF
DNA: TGTGCCAGTTCCCGGGACAGGGCTCAGCCCCAGCATTTT
length: 13
J: TRBJ1-5
size: -
D: TRBD1
V: TRBV19

CDR3: CASSYRETQYF
DNA: TGTGCCAGCAGTTACCGAGAGACCCAGTACTTC
length: 11
J: TRBJ2-5
size: -
D: -
V: TRBV12-3/TRBV12-4

CDR3: CASHRGVKSMNTEAFF
DNA: TGTGCCAGCCACAGGGGGGTCAAAAGCATGAACACTGAAGCTTTCTTT
length: 16
J: TRBJ1-1
size: -
D: TRBD1
V: TRBV19

CDR3: CASSLVQSSGGEQFF
DNA: TGTGCCAGCAGCTTAGTACAGTCCTCGGGGGGTGAGCAGTTCTTC
length: 15
J: TRBJ2-1
size: -
D: TRBD2
V: TRBV7-2

CDR3: CAWSLPRTARSTDTQYF
DNA: TGTGCCTGGAGTCTGCCAAGGACAGCCAGAAGCACAGATACGCAGTATTTT
length: 17
J: TRBJ2-3
size: -
D: -
V: TRBV30

CDR3: CAWIPRDRRYNEQFF
DNA: TGTGCCTGGATCCCCCGGGACAGGAGATACAATGAGCAGTTCTTC
length: 15
J: TRBJ2-1
size: -
D: TRBD1
V: TRBV30

CDR3: CASSFDRANNEKLFF
DNA: TGCGCCAGCAGCTTCGACAGGGCAAATAATGAAAAACTGTTTTTT
length: 15
J: TRBJ1-4
size: -
D: TRBD1
V: TRBV5-1

CDR3: CASSLRQGGEKLFF
DNA: TGTGCCAGCAGCTTAAGGCAGGGAGGTGAAAAACTGTTTTTT
length: 14
J: TRBJ1-4
size: -
D: -
V: TRBV7-9

CDR3: CASSPGTSGANEQFF
DNA: TGTGCCAGCTCACCCGGGACTAGCGGGGCTAATGAGCAGTTCTTC
length: 15
J: TRBJ2-1
size: -
D: TRBD2
V: TRBV18

CDR3: CASSPRVGTEAFF
DNA: TGTGCCAGCAGCCCTCGAGTGGGCACTGAAGCTTTCTTT
length: 13
J: TRBJ1-1
size: few
D: -
V: TRBV7-3

CDR3: CACGAEPFTDTQYF
DNA: TGTGCCTGCGGCGCCGAACCGTTTACAGATACGCAGTATTTT
length: 14
J: TRBJ2-3
size: -
D: -
V: TRBV7-2

CDR3: CASSLELQGKRYGYTF
DNA: TGTGCCAGCAGCTTAGAGCTTCAGGGTAAAAGATATGGCTACACCTTC
length: 16
J: TRBJ1-2
size: -
D: -
V: TRBV7-9

CDR3: CASGLLPGPNNEQFF
DNA: TGTGCTAGTGGTTTGTTACCGGGGCCGAACAATGAGCAGTTCTTC
length: 15
J: TRBJ2-1
size: -
D: -
V: TRBV12-5

CDR3: CASSPKGVEAEAFF
DNA: TGTGCCAGCTCCCCGAAAGGGGTCGAGGCTGAAGCTTTCTTT
length: 14
J: TRBJ1-1
size: -
D: -
V: TRBV18

CDR3: CASSSQDPNNEQFF
DNA: TGCGCCAGCAGCAGCCAGGATCCCAACAATGAGCAGTTCTTC
length: 14
J: TRBJ2-1
size: -
D: -
V: TRBV4-1

CDR3: CASSLVVTPLHF
DNA: TGTGCCAGCAGTTTGGTAGTAACACCCCTCCACTTT
length: 12
J: TRBJ1-6
size: -
D: -
V: TRBV12-3/TRBV12-4

CDR3: CASTGQGRSGELFF
DNA: TGTGCCAGCACCGGACAGGGGAGATCCGGGGAGCTGTTTTTT
length: 14
J: TRBJ2-2
size: -
D: TRBD1
V: TRBV2

CDR3: CASTTTVGYSNQPQHF
DNA: TGTGCCAGCACCACCACCGTAGGATATAGCAATCAGCCCCAGCATTTT
length: 16
J: TRBJ1-5
size: -
D: -
V: TRBV7-2

CDR3: CASSIYDGGNTEAFF
DNA: TGTGCCAGTAGTATATACGACGGAGGGAACACTGAAGCTTTCTTT
length: 15
J: TRBJ1-1
size: -
D: -
V: TRBV19

CDR3: CASSQEAASANNEQFF
DNA: TGTGCCAGCAGCCAAGAAGCGGCTTCTGCTAACAATGAGCAGTTCTTC
length: 16
J: TRBJ2-1
size: -
D: -
V: TRBV3-1/TRBV3-2

CDR3: CASSFGLAGGNEQFF
DNA: TGTGCCAGCAGCTTCGGGCTAGCGGGCGGCAATGAGCAGTTCTTC
length: 15
J: TRBJ2-1
size: -
D: TRBD2
V: TRBV7-2

CDR3: CASSTNYGTGRPQHF
DNA: TGTGCCAGTAGTACCAACTACGGGACAGGGAGGCCCCAGCATTTT
length: 15
J: TRBJ1-5
size: many
D: TRBD1
V: TRBV19

CDR3: CAWSVGAGSSYEQYF
DNA: TGTGCCTGGAGTGTGGGAGCGGGGAGCTCCTACGAGCAGTACTTC
length: 15
J: TRBJ2-7
size: once
D: TRBD2
V: TRBV30

CDR3: CASSPDRGVQFF
DNA: TGTGCCAGCAGCCCAGACAGGGGCGTGCAGTTCTTC
length: 12
J: TRBJ2-1
size: -
D: TRBD1
V: TRBV7-2

CDR3: CASSHTSFYGYTF
DNA: TGTGCCAGCAGCCACACCTCCTTCTATGGCTACACCTTC
length: 13
J: TRBJ1-2
size: once
D: -
V: TRBV3-1/TRBV3-2

CDR3: CASSLGRTGSTDTQYF
DNA: TGTGCCAGCAGCTTAGGGAGGACAGGGAGCACAGATACGCAGTATTTT
length: 16
J: TRBJ2-3
size: -
D: TRBD1
V: TRBV11-3

CDR3: CASSPRNVVHGYTF
DNA: TGTGCCAGCAGTCCCCGTAATGTAGTTCATGGCTACACCTTC
length: 14
J: TRBJ1-2
size: -
D: -
V: TRBV27

CDR3: CASSPSDRGRSYNSPLHF
DNA: TGTGCCAGCTCACCATCGGACAGGGGGCGATCCTATAATTCACCCCTCCACTTT
length: 18
J: TRBJ1-6
size: -
D: TRBD1
V: TRBV18

CDR3: CASSSTASLNTEAFF
DNA: TGTGCCAGCAGCTCTACGGCCAGCTTGAACACTGAAGCTTTCTTT
length: 15
J: TRBJ1-1
size: once
D: -
V: TRBV13

CDR3: CASSQLAETQYF
DNA: TGTGCCAGCTCACAGCTAGCAGAGACCCAGTACTTC
length: 12
J: TRBJ2-5
size: -
D: -
V: TRBV18

CDR3: CASSVEKGLIGGYTF
DNA: TGCGCCAGCAGTGTCGAAAAGGGATTAATAGGTGGCTACACCTTC
length: 15
J: TRBJ1-2
size: -
D: -
V: TRBV5-1

CDR3: CASSLVFIGGRTGELFF
DNA: TGTGCCAGCAGCTTAGTGTTCATCGGGGGGCGGACCGGGGAGCTGTTTTTT
length: 17
J: TRBJ2-2
size: -
D: -
V: TRBV7-9

CDR3: CASSLISQIKFF
DNA: TGTGCCAGCAGCTTAATAAGCCAGATCAAGTTCTTC
length: 12
J: TRBJ2-1
size: -
D: -
V: TRBV13

CDR3: CASGFWDRVYNEQFF
DNA: TGTGCCAGCGGATTTTGGGACAGGGTCTACAATGAGCAGTTCTTC
length: 15
J: TRBJ2-1
size: -
D: TRBD1
V: TRBV5-4

CDR3: CAWSRTGHYGYTF
DNA: TGTGCCTGGAGTAGGACAGGACACTATGGCTACACCTTC
length: 13
J: TRBJ1-2
size: -
D: TRBD1
V: TRBV30

CDR3: CAWIPEGTNYGYTF
DNA: TGTGCCTGGATCCCGGAGGGGACTAACTATGGCTACACCTTC
length: 14
J: TRBJ1-2
size: -
D: -
V: TRBV30

CDR3: CASSWGLLPNYGYTF
DNA: TGTGCCAGCAGTTGGGGACTGCTACCTAACTATGGCTACACCTTC
length: 15
J: TRBJ1-2
size: once
D: -
V: TRBV6-2/TRBV6-3

CDR3: CASSQFRPGLGIGSPLHF
DNA: TGCGCCAGCAGCCAATTTCGTCCCGGACTCGGGATTGGTTCACCCCTCCACTTT
length: 18
J: TRBJ1-6
size: -
D: -
V: TRBV4-3